A single T cell receptor beta chain is shown here with its context. The source of the sample is a study of blood T cell repertoires in COVID-19. At the level of the study: Acute and convalescent COVID-19 samples came from the United States, Italy and Spain. Sources were T cells, B-cell-depleted T cells, or PBMCs; the material itself was cDNA or gDNA.

In the original workflow: Estimated nucleated cell counts came from reference gene primer amplification. The repertoire was sequenced with immunoSEQ multiplex PCR; TCRdb's copy has only in-frame clones and lacks some. V and J calls and clone size follow that table, whereas D and trimming were derived from the DNA. The profile shows about 70,000 clones, around 70% of them singletons. With V trimmed by 3 bases and J by 4 bases, 3 bases remained unmatched. The CDR3 is 15 amino acids. CDR1 is MGHRA, CDR2 YSYEKL, per germline. This receptor was taken from a man between 65 and 85 years old with acute or convalescent COVID-19. Sequenced input: peripheral blood. V and J are TRBV4-1 and TRBJ2-6; the match to TRBD1 covers 7 bases. The CDR3 region has the DNA TGCGCCAGCAGCCAGACAGGGACCGGGGCCAACGTCCTGACTTTC. It specifies CASSQTGTGANVLTF.